Below, 26 T cell receptor beta chains from the same sample are listed, as sequenced in a study of beta chain features in type 1 diabetes. Findings of the study overall: Type 1 diabetes patients showed a moderate but significant shortening of TCRB CDR3s in all four CD4+ subsets.

Sequencing targeted expressed TCRB transcripts, as all isolated RNA had been reverse transcribed. Clones were sequenced by immunoSEQ multiplex PCR, and TCRdb holds only the in-frame ones, with some missing. The data hold roughly 50,000 clones, with around 45% observed a single time. These receptors have no identified antigens. The sequenced sample was Tregs from blood. These receptors were taken from a man aged 25 to 45 with type 1 diabetes.

The rearrangement links TRBV5-1 to TRBJ2-5; 7 positions agree with TRBD2. J gave up 3 bases and V 3 bases, and 5 bases lay outside the gene matches. CDR3 size: 14 residues. Per germline, CDR1 SGHRS and CDR2 YFSETQ. CDR3 in amino acids: CASSSGGVEETQYF. CDR3 in DNA: TGCGCCAGCAGCTCTGGGGGGGTGGAAGAGACCCAGTACTTC.

V and J are TRBV7-2 and TRBJ2-5, with a weak D call TRBD1 (7 bases). CDR1 is SGHTA, CDR2 FQGNSA, per germline. The V end was cut by 5 bases, the J end by 5 bases, with 12 bases between. The CDR3 is made up of 13 amino acids. The CDR3 spells CASSIQGRETQYF. DNA for the CDR3: TGTGCCAGCAGCATACAGGGGAGGGAGACCCAGTACTTC.

This clone came up a few times. The chain carries TRBV6-1 and TRBJ1-1; D might be TRBD1 (5 bases). Trimming cost V 8 bases and J 3 bases, with 16 bases left between them. This CDR3 has 14 amino acids. CDR1 and CDR2 (germline): MNHNS, SASEGT. CDR3 amino acids: CASHLRGGDTEAFF. CDR3 sequence (DNA): TGTGCCAGCCACTTAAGGGGCGGGGACACTGAAGCTTTCTTT.

The genes are TRBV2 and TRBJ2-7, with 14 positions matching TRBD2. The CDR3 runs 14 residues. Germline V gene lookup returns CDR1 SNHLY and CDR2 FYNNEI. The V and J ends lost 7 bases and 5 bases, in that order; junction bases with no gene match: 4. CDR3 protein: CASKGLAGDHEQYF. In DNA form, the CDR3 reads TGTGCCAGCAAGGGACTAGCGGGAGACCACGAGCAGTACTTC.

The chain recombines TRBV29-1 with TRBJ2-3; D uncertain. Germline CDR1 reads SQVTM; CDR2 reads ANQGSEA. The CDR3 runs to 12 residues. Between the trimmed V and J ends, which lost 2 bases and 4 bases, there was a span of 7 bases. The CDR3 nucleotides read TGCAGCGTTGAAATCGGGTCAGATACGCAGTATTTT. Translation gives CSVEIGSDTQYF.

V usage is TRBV5-6 and J usage is TRBJ2-5; 15 bases line up with TRBD2. The junction had 2 bases not matched to a gene; V was cut back by 4 bases and J by 4 bases. Germline values: CDR1 SGHDT, CDR2 YYEEEE. This CDR3 region has 15 residues. The CDR3 nucleotides read TGTGCCAGCAGCCCGGGACTAGCGGGAGGAGAGACCCAGTACTTC. Translating gives CASSPGLAGGETQYF.

This clone was recorded a few times. The V call is TRBV14, the J call TRBJ2-1; D is ambiguous. The V gene lost 4 bases and the J gene lost 4 bases, with 2 bases spanning the gap. Germline V gene data show CDR1 as SGHDN and CDR2 as FVKESK. This CDR3 has 11 amino acids. The DNA of the CDR3 is TGTGCCAGCAGCCTATACAATGAGCAGTTCTTC. Amino acids: CASSLYNEQFF.

The V gene is TRBV18, the J gene TRBJ1-4, with D perhaps matching TRBD1 (6 bases). The CDR3 is 14 amino acids. V was shortened by 3 bases and J by 7 bases, with 12 bases between the two germline ends. Germline assignment: CDR1 KGHSH and CDR2 LQKENI. CDR3 in amino acids: CASSPDSRVEKLFF. DNA for the CDR3: TGTGCCAGCTCACCGGACAGTCGGGTTGAAAAACTGTTTTTT.

The V and J genes are TRBV7-2 and TRBJ1-1, with D possibly matching TRBD1 (6 bases). Per germline, CDR1 SGHTA and CDR2 FQGNSA. This CDR3 is built from 13 residues. V shed 5 bases and J shed 9 bases, with 16 bases lying between them. CDR3 coding DNA: TGTGCCAGCAGCCCACAGGGAGGGGGGAAAGCTTTCTTT. This translates into CASSPQGGGKAFF. The full variable domain, completed using reference TRBV7-2 and TRBJ1-1, is GAGVSQSPSNKVTEKGKDVELRCDPISGHTALYWYRQSLGQGLEFLIYFQGNSAPDKSGLPSDRFSAERTGGSVSTLTIQRTQQEDSAVYLCASSPQGGGKAFFGQGTRLTVV.

The V and J genes are TRBV4-2 and TRBJ2-7, with 9 bases lining up with TRBD1. Germline-derived CDR1 and CDR2 are LGHNA and YNFKEQ. The J segment lost 3 bases and the V segment lost 0 bases, leaving 12 bases of the junction unmatched. CDR3 length: 18 amino acids. The CDR3 region has the DNA TGTGCCAGCAGCCAAGATCGCGGGACAGGGAAGCGGGACTACGAGCAGTACTTC. Protein sequence: CASSQDRGTGKRDYEQYF.

This chain joins TRBV30 and TRBJ1-2; tentatively, D is TRBD1 (6 bases). The CDR3 is 14 amino acids. Germline V gene lookup returns CDR1 GTSNPN and CDR2 SVGIG (reference sequence). Deletions cut 2 bases from V and 3 bases from J, with 13 bases between. CDR3 residues: CAWSRGARDYGYTF. In DNA form, the CDR3 reads TGTGCCTGGAGTCGGGGGGCGCGTGACTATGGCTACACCTTC.

This chain links TRBV11-2 with TRBJ2-1, with TRBD2 identical over 11 bases. Germline trimming cut 0 bases from V and 3 bases from J; bases unmatched to any gene: 1. The CDR3 runs to 16 residues. Looked up from germline, CDR1 is SGHAT and CDR2 is FQNNGV. The CDR3 loop reads CASSLEGLAVYNEQFF. The DNA of the CDR3 is TGTGCCAGCAGCTTAGAGGGACTAGCGGTCTACAATGAGCAGTTCTTC.

This clone is labeled as medium-sized. CDR3 region: CASSFGQSTDTQYF. The CDR3 nucleotides read TGTGCCAGCAGCTTCGGACAAAGCACAGATACGCAGTATTTT. This chain uses TRBV7-9 with TRBJ2-3, with a weak D call TRBD1 (5 bases). With 3 bases removed from V and 0 bases from J, the gap between germline ends came to 7 bases. CDR3 length equals 14 residues. Germline CDR1 is SEHNR and CDR2 is FQNEAQ (reference sequence). The complete variable domain, with remaining parts taken from reference TRBV7-9 and TRBJ2-3, reads DTGVSQNPRHKITKRGQNVTFRCDPISEHNRLYWYRQTLGQGPEFLTYFQNEAQLEKSRLLSDRFSAERPKGSFSTLEIQRTEQGDSAMYLCASSFGQSTDTQYFGPGTRLTVL.

V is TRBV7-3 and J is TRBJ1-2; D not certain. From germline, CDR1 is SGHTA and CDR2 FQGTGA. Trimming took 0 bases from V and 8 from J, leaving 10 bases between them. The CDR3 spans 13 residues. CDR3 DNA: TGTGCCAGCAGCTTAACTCCTGAAAGCGGCTACACCTTC. Amino acid sequence: CASSLTPESGYTF.

V and J are TRBV2 and TRBJ2-1, with a weak D call TRBD1 (5 bases). Trimming cost V 3 bases and J 12 bases, with 9 bases left between them. Germline V gives CDR1 SNHLY, CDR2 FYNNEI. The CDR3 is made up of 11 amino acids. CDR3 sequence reads: CASSEYGAQFF. The CDR3 nucleotides are TGTGCCAGCAGTGAGTATGGGGCGCAGTTCTTC.

V and J are TRBV27 and TRBJ2-7, with 7 bases fitting TRBD1. Germline CDR1 is MNHEY and CDR2 is SMNVEV (reference sequence). With V trimmed by 6 bases and J by 3 bases, 14 bases remained unmatched. This CDR3 comprises 16 residues. The CDR3 DNA reads as TGTGCCAGCAGCCACCGGCCCGGGACAGAAGACTACGAGCAGTACTTC. Translated, it gives CASSHRPGTEDYEQYF.

The chain recombines TRBV25-1 with TRBJ2-5; D gene unclear. The CDR3 length is 15 residues. V lost 1 base, J lost 4 bases, and 13 bases lay in between. Germline CDR1 MGHDK, CDR2 SYGVNS. CDR3 coding DNA: TGTGCCAGCAGTGAATTTCTTTCGTCGGGAGAGACCCAGTACTTC. Its protein is CASSEFLSSGETQYF.

V usage is TRBV21-1 and J usage is TRBJ2-7; the table's D call of TRBD1 was not tested on the DNA. TRBV21-1 is noted as a pseudogene. The CDR3 runs 15 residues. The CDR3 DNA is TGTGCCAGCAGCAAGGGTGGGCGACAATCCTACGAGCAGTACTTC. Translated: CASSKGGRQSYEQYF.

The chain combines TRBV6-1 with TRBJ1-2; 7 bases agree with TRBD1. The CDR3 length is 14 residues. The V and J ends lost 5 bases and 7 bases, in that order; junction bases with no gene match: 10. Germline CDR1 MNHNS, CDR2 SASEGT. The chain's CDR3 is CASSYIRGSIGYTF. The CDR3 coding sequence is TGTGCCAGCAGTTATATCAGGGGGTCAATTGGCTACACCTTC.

This clone was seen ten or more times. The chain joins TRBV7-2 to TRBJ1-2; TRBD1 matches at 8 bases. Trimming cost V 1 base and J 4 bases; bases outside gene matches: 8. Germline CDR1 and CDR2: SGHTA and FQGNSA. The CDR3 runs to 16 residues. CDR3 amino acids: CASSLGHAGGGYGYTF. The CDR3 nucleotides read TGTGCCAGCAGCTTAGGCCACGCAGGGGGCGGCTATGGCTACACCTTC.

This chain uses TRBV30 with TRBJ1-6, with 9 bases aligning to TRBD1. Germline V gene data show CDR1 as GTSNPN and CDR2 as SVGIG (reference sequence). With 5 bases clipped from V and 9 bases from J, the junction kept 8 bases outside the gene matches. This CDR3 spans 14 amino acids. Here the CDR3 reads CAWDLGQGSSPLHF. The CDR3 DNA reads TGTGCCTGGGACCTGGGACAGGGAAGTTCACCCCTCCACTTT.

V is TRBV11-2 and J is TRBJ1-4; TRBD1 aligns across 7 bases. Germline V gene data show CDR1 as SGHAT and CDR2 as FQNNGV. Trimming cost V 4 bases and J 5 bases; bases outside gene matches: 4. The CDR3 spans 14 residues. The CDR3 spells CASSSDRANEKLFF. The CDR3 nucleotides are TGTGCCAGCAGCTCCGACAGGGCAAATGAAAAACTGTTTTTT.

V gene TRBV18 combines with J gene TRBJ2-3; TRBD2 matches at 8 bases. J was trimmed by 2 bases and V by 3 bases; bases with no gene match: 10. Germline assignment: CDR1 KGHSH and CDR2 LQKENI. The CDR3 runs to 17 residues. Written as DNA, the CDR3 is TGTGCCAGCTCACCGGCGGAGTTTAGCGGGAACACAGATACGCAGTATTTT. Encoded protein: CASSPAEFSGNTDTQYF.

This chain joins TRBV5-4 and TRBJ2-4, with D possibly TRBD2 on 5 matching bases. The CDR3 is made up of 13 amino acids. CDR1 and CDR2 from the germline V gene are SGHNT and YYREEE (reference sequence). Deletions cut 2 bases from V and 7 bases from J, with 10 bases between. The CDR3 sequence: CASSLGGGNIQYF. The CDR3 DNA reads as TGTGCCAGCAGCTTAGGAGGTGGGAACATTCAGTACTTC. Drawing the rest from reference TRBV5-4 and TRBJ2-4, the complete variable domain is ETGVTQSPTHLIKTRGQQVTLRCSSQSGHNTVSWYQQALGQGPQFIFQYYREEENGRGNFPPRFSGLQFPNYSSELNVNALELDDSALYLCASSLGGGNIQYFGAGTRLSVL.

The chain employs TRBV6-5 and TRBJ2-1, with 13 bases that match TRBD2. In germline, CDR1 is MNHEY, CDR2 SVGAGI. This CDR3 comprises 14 residues. Trimming took 6 bases from V and 10 from J; bases not matched to a gene: 6. The CDR3 region is CASRSLAGGNEQFF. The CDR3 region has the DNA TGTGCCAGCAGGTCACTAGCGGGAGGGAACGAGCAGTTCTTC.

This clone was detected only a few times. The chain combines TRBV5-8 with TRBJ2-7; 8 bases agree with TRBD2. The germline V gene encodes CDR1 SGHTS and CDR2 YDEGEE. The CDR3 is made up of 16 amino acids. V shed 5 bases, J shed 0 bases, and the junction held 10 bases outside the gene matches. The CDR3 here is CASSQFSGITSYEQYF. In DNA, the CDR3 is TGTGCCAGCAGTCAATTTAGCGGGATCACCTCCTACGAGCAGTACTTC.